Listed here are 10 T cell receptor beta chains from one sample, sequenced in a study of T cell changes during pregnancy in multiple sclerosis. Clones were read by immunoSEQ multiplex PCR, and TCRdb kept only the in-frame ones, dropping some. The table shows roughly 60,000 clones, with 90% to 95% occurring only once. This sample comprised CD4+ T cells from peripheral blood mononuclear cells, obtained before pregnancy. Receptors originate from a female donor with multiple sclerosis, enrolled in a pregnancy study.

The V call is TRBV4-3, the J call TRBJ2-5; 7 bases are a match to TRBD2. After removal of 2 bases from V and 2 bases from J, the junction contained 5 bases not matched to a gene. The CDR3 loop spans 15 amino acids. The germline V gene has CDR1 LGHNA and CDR2 YSLEER. CDR3 region: CASSQWGGRQETQYF. The CDR3 bases are TGCGCCAGCAGCCAATGGGGGGGGAGACAAGAGACCCAGTACTTC.

This clone has a single count. The chain is built from TRBV5-1 and TRBJ2-3, with D possibly TRBD2 on 6 matching bases. The V gene's germline CDR1 is SGHRS and CDR2 YFSETQ. The CDR3 is 14 residues long. The V gene lost 4 bases and the J gene lost 5 bases, with 14 bases spanning the gap. The DNA for the CDR3 is TGCGCCAGCAGCCCACGCGGGGCCGGAGATACGCAGTATTTT. It translates to CASSPRGAGDTQYF.

CDR3 sequence: CASSPPDRDSYGYTF. The CDR3 region has the DNA TGTGCCAGCAGCCCACCGGACAGGGACTCCTATGGCTACACCTTC. The rearrangement uses TRBV4-2 and TRBJ1-2; 8 positions agree with TRBD1. Trimming cost V 4 bases and J 4 bases; bases outside gene matches: 8. This CDR3 has 15 amino acids. CDR1 LGHNA and CDR2 YNFKEQ come from the germline V gene.

This sequence joins TRBV27 and TRBJ2-1; 11 positions agree with TRBD2. This CDR3 is built from 16 residues. The ends lost 5 bases at V and 9 bases at J; junction bases unmatched: 12. Germline CDR1 reads MNHEY; CDR2 reads SMNVEV (reference sequence). The CDR3 nucleotides read TGTGCCAGCAGTCTTCTAGCGGGAGGTACCCAAGGTGAGCAGTTCTTC. Translating it yields CASSLLAGGTQGEQFF.

The rearrangement joins TRBV29-1 to TRBJ2-5, with D unresolved. The CDR3 is 13 residues long. Germline CDR1 and CDR2: SQVTM and ANQGSEA. Trimming removed 6 bases from V and 1 base from J, with 12 bases in between. This chain's CDR3 is CSVERGAQETQYF. The CDR3 DNA follows: TGCAGCGTGGAAAGAGGTGCCCAAGAGACCCAGTACTTC.

The chain recombines TRBV6-5 with TRBJ2-1; TRBD2 matches 11 bases. V dropped 5 bases and J dropped 2; count of bases not matched to a gene: 2. CDR3 length equals 15 residues. CDR1 is MNHEY, CDR2 SVGAGI, per germline. DNA of the CDR3: TGTGCCAGCAGTCGTAGCGGGAGGGCCTACAATGAGCAGTTCTTC. Its protein product is CASSRSGRAYNEQFF.

The chain recombines TRBV5-4 with TRBJ2-3, with 11 bases lining up with TRBD2. Per the germline V gene, CDR1 is SGHNT and CDR2 is YYREEE (reference sequence). This CDR3 has 20 amino acids. With V trimmed by 0 bases and J by 0 bases, 12 bases remained unmatched. The CDR3 DNA is TGTGCCAGCAGCTTGGGGATAGCGGGAGGGCCTCTAACTAGCACAGATACGCAGTATTTT. Its translation is CASSLGIAGGPLTSTDTQYF.

A single count supports this clone. The genes are TRBV27 and TRBJ1-3; TRBD1 aligns across 10 bases. Germline V gene lookup returns CDR1 MNHEY and CDR2 SMNVEV (reference sequence). V lost 6 bases, J lost 1 base, and 6 bases stayed unmatched. This CDR3 has 16 amino acids. In nucleotides, the CDR3 is TGTGCCAGCAGCCGACAGGGGGCTGGATCTGGAAACACCATATATTTT. Amino acid sequence: CASSRQGAGSGNTIYF.

The chain recombines TRBV4-3 with TRBJ1-4, with a weak D call TRBD1 (5 bases). The CDR3 sequence is 16 residues long. CDR1 and CDR2 from the germline V gene are LGHNA and YSLEER. V was shortened by 0 bases and J by 5 bases, with 13 bases between the two germline ends. The DNA for the CDR3 is TGCGCCAGCAGCCAAGACATCTGGGGCGGAAATGAAAAACTGTTTTTT. This sequence encodes CASSQDIWGGNEKLFF.

The V call is TRBV19, the J call TRBJ2-5, with 12 bases matching TRBD2. The CDR3 length is 17 residues. Germline CDR1 and CDR2: LNHDA and SQIVND (reference sequence). V dropped 6 bases and J dropped 0; count of bases not matched to a gene: 8. The CDR3 coding sequence is TGTGCCAGTAGCAAGCATAGGACTAGCGGGAACCAAGAGACCCAGTACTTC. The encoded protein is CASSKHRTSGNQETQYF.